These T cell receptor beta chains were read from a single sample in a study of cytomegalovirus exposure and HLA in healthy donors. Generated by immunoSEQ multiplex PCR, the TCRdb table keeps only in-frame clones and is missing some. This sample has roughly 190,000 clones, with more than 75% found just once. Specimen: PBMCs. The source is a man aged 25-40 years in good health and CMV-seronegative. Each CDR3 is given with its conserved first and last residue. Fields, in order: D gene, V gene, clone size, J gene, CDR3 protein, CDR3 DNA. D genes are given only for firm matches. Clone size is given for some rows only: seen once, a few or many times, or a class if the clone is expanded.

TRBD2	TRBV5-4	-	TRBJ2-7	CASSSGLEPYEQYF	TGTGCCAGCAGCTCAGGACTAGAGCCCTACGAGCAGTACTTC
TRBD1	TRBV19	once	TRBJ1-5	CASSIGVPATGFNQPQHF	TGTGCCAGTAGTATAGGCGTACCGGCGACAGGGTTCAATCAGCCCCAGCATTTT
-	TRBV5-4	-	TRBJ2-7	CASSLWPKDYEQYF	TGTGCCAGCAGCTTGTGGCCCAAAGACTACGAGCAGTACTTC
TRBD1	TRBV6-1	-	TRBJ2-7	CAGISGTGSYEQYF	TGTGCCGGCATCTCCGGGACAGGGTCCTACGAGCAGTACTTC
-	TRBV5-4	-	TRBJ1-2	CASSPFRSYGYTF	TGTGCCAGCAGCCCTTTTAGAAGCTATGGCTACACCTTC
TRBD1	TRBV9	once	TRBJ1-2	CASSAGQGSVYGYTF	TGTGCCAGCAGCGCGGGACAGGGGTCTGTCTATGGCTACACCTTC
-	TRBV7-2	-	TRBJ2-5	CASSFGEVGWETQYF	TGTGCCAGCAGCTTCGGCGAGGTGGGTTGGGAGACCCAGTACTTC
TRBD1	TRBV7-8	-	TRBJ2-6	CASSPRGQGTSGANVLTF	TGTGCCAGCAGCCCTAGGGGACAGGGAACGTCTGGGGCCAACGTCCTGACTTTC
TRBD2	TRBV6-5	-	TRBJ2-2	CASSSGRGLGTGELFF	TGTGCCAGCAGTTCGGGGAGGGGCCTGGGCACCGGGGAGCTGTTTTTT
-	TRBV5-4	-	TRBJ2-3	CASSPFAGQTDTQYF	TGTGCCAGCAGCCCCTTCGCGGGCCAGACAGATACGCAGTATTTT
-	TRBV7-9	once	TRBJ2-2	CASSTHGGHINTGELFF	TGTGCCAGCAGCACCCATGGGGGACACATAAACACCGGGGAGCTGTTTTTT
TRBD1	TRBV4-2	-	TRBJ2-3	CASSQAATPGQGATDTQYF	TGTGCCAGCAGCCAAGCCGCAACTCCGGGACAGGGGGCGACAGATACGCAGTATTTT
TRBD1	TRBV29-1	-	TRBJ1-1	CSVEDFRQGANTEAFF	TGCAGCGTTGAAGATTTTAGGCAGGGGGCCAACACTGAAGCTTTCTTT